The clone carrying this T cell receptor beta chain is medium-sized by share. The target antigen is unknown. Using immunoSEQ multiplex PCR, the repertoire was profiled, and TCRdb retains in-frame clones only, with some absent. The top ten clones hold about 3% of a sample with 80,000 to 100,000 clones, 80% to 90% of them seen once. Germline values: CDR1 MGHDK, CDR2 SYGVNS. V was cut by 6 bases and J by 7 bases, with 13 bases left in between. The CDR3 spans 12 residues. Recipients boosted at about 4 weeks or about 12 weeks are pooled. These data come from a study of T cell responses to AZD1222 COVID-19 vaccine. Study-wide points: Spike-specific TCR breadth and depth went up after people got two AZD1222 doses. At baseline, seropositivity was found in only 5 to 7 AZD1222 recipients.

The material sequenced was peripheral blood, taken 28 days after the second AZD1222 dose. The rearrangement uses TRBV25-1 and TRBJ2-7; D possibly corresponds to TRBD1 (6 bases). This TCR was recovered from an adult who received the AZD1222 COVID-19 vaccine. In DNA form, the CDR3 reads TGTGCCAGCAGCGCCCAGGGGTTTGAGCAGTACTTC. Translation gives CASSAQGFEQYF.